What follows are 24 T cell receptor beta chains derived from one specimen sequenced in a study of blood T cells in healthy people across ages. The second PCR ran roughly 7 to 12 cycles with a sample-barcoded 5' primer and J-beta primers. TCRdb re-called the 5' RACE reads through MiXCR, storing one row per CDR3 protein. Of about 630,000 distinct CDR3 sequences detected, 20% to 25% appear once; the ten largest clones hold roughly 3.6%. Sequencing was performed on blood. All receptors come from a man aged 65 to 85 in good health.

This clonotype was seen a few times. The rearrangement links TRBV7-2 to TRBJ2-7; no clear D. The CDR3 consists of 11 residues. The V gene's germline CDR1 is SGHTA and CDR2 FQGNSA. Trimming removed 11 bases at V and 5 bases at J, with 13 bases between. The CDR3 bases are TGTGCCTCCTCCGGGTATGACGAGCAGTACTTC. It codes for CASSGYDEQYF.

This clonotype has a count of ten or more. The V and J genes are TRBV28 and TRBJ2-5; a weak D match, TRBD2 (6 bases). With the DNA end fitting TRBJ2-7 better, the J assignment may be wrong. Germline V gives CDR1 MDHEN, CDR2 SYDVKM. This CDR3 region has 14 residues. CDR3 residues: CASKWASVTYEQYF. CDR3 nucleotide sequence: TGTGCCTCCAAATGGGCTAGCGTAACCTACGAGCAGTACTTC.

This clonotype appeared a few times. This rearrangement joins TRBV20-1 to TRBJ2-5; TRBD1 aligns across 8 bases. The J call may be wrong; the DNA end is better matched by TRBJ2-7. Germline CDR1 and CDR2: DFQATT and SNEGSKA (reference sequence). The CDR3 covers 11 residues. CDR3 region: CRDRESYEQYF. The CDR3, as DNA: TGCAGGGACAGGGAGTCCTACGAGCAGTACTTC.

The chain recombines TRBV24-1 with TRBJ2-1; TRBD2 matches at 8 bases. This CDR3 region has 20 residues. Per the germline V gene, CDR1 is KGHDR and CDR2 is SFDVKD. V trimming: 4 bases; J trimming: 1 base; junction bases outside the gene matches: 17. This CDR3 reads CATSDPEGGSGRGSYNEQFF. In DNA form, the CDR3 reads TGTGCCACCAGTGACCCAGAGGGGGGGAGCGGGAGAGGATCCTACAATGAGCAGTTCTTC.

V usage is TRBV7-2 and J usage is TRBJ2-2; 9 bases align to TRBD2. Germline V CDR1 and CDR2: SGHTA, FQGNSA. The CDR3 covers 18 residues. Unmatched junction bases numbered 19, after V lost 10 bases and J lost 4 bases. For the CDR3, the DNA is TGTGCCACCAAAGGAGTGGCCACCGGGACTAGCCTCACCGGGGAGCTGTTTTTT. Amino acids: CATKGVATGTSLTGELFF.

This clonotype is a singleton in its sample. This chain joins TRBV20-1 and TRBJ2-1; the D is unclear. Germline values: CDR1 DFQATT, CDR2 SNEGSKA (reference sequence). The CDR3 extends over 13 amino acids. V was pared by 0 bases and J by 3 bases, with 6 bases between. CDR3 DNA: TGCAGTGCTAGAGAAGACGGCTACAATGAGCAGTTCTTC. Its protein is CSAREDGYNEQFF.

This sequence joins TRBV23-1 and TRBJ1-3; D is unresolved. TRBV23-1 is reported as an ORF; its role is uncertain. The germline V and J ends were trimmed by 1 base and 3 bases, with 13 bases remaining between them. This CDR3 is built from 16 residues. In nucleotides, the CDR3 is TGCGCCAGCAGTCAATTGGGTCGGGGAAGTGGAAACACCATATATTTT. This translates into CASSQLGRGSGNTIYF.

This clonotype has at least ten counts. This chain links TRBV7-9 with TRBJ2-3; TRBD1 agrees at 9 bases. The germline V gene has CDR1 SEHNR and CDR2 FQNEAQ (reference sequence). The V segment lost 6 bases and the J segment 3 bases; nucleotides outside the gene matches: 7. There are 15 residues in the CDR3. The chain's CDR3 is CASSSTGTGTDTQYF. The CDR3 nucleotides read TGTGCCAGCAGTTCTACCGGGACAGGGACAGATACGCAGTATTTT.

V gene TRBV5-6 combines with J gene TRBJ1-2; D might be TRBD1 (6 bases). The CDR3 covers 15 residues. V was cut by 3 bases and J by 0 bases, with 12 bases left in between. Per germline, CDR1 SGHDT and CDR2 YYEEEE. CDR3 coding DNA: TGTGCCAGCAGCTGGGGGGACACCCCTAACTATGGCTACACCTTC. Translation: CASSWGDTPNYGYTF.

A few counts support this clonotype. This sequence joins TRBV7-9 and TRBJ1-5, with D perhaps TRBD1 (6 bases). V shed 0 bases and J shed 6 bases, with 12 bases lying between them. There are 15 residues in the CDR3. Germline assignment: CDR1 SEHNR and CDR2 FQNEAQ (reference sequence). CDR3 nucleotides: TGTGCCAGCAGCTTAGCAGGGGGGAGCGGTCAGCCCCAGCATTTT. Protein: CASSLAGGSGQPQHF.

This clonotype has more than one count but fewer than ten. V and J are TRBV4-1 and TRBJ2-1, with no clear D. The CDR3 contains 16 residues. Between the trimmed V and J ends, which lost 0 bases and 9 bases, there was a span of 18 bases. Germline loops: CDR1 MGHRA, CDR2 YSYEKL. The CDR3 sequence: CASSQEQLERFGEQFF. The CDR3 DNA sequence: TGCGCCAGCAGCCAAGAGCAGCTAGAACGATTCGGTGAGCAGTTCTTC.

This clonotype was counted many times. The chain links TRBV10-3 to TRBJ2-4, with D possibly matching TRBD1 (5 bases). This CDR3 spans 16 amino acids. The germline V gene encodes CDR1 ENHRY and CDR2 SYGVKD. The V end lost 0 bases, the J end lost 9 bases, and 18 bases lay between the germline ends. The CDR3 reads CAISESIGQGLGIQYF. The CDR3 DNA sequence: TGTGCCATCAGTGAGTCGATCGGCCAGGGTTTAGGCATTCAGTACTTC.

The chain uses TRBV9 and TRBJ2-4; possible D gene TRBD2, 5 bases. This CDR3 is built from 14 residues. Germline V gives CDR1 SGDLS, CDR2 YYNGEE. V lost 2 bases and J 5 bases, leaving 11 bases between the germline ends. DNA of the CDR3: TGTGCCAGCAGCGTGGGAGCGGTAGAAAACATTCAGTACTTC. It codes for CASSVGAVENIQYF.

CDR3 residues: CASSLGTETYNEQFF. The CDR3 DNA reads as TGCGCCAGCAGCTTGGGGACCGAAACCTACAATGAGCAGTTCTTC. The genes are TRBV5-1 and TRBJ2-1; D remains unclear. Between the trimmed V and J ends, which lost 0 bases and 2 bases, there was a span of 9 bases. CDR3 length: 15 residues. CDR1 and CDR2 (germline): SGHRS, YFSETQ.

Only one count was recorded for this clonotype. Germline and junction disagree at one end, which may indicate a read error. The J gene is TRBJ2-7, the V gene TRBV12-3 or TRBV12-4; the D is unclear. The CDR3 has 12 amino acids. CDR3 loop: CASSPESYEQCF. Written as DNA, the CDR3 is TGTGCCAGCAGTCCTGAATCCTACGAGCAGTGCTTC.

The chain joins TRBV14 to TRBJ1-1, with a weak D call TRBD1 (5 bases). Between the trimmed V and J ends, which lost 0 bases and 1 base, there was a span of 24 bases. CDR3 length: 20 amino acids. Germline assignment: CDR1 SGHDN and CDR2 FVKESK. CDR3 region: CASSQDRGSPGKKRNTEAFF. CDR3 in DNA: TGTGCCAGCAGCCAAGATAGGGGATCTCCAGGCAAGAAGAGGAACACTGAAGCTTTCTTT.

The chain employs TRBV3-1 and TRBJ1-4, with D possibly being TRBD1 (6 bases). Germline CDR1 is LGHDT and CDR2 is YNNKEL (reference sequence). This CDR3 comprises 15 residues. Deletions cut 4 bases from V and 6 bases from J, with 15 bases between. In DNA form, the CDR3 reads TGTGCCAGCAGCCCGACAGGTGCAAATGATGAAAAACTGTTTTTT. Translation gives CASSPTGANDEKLFF.

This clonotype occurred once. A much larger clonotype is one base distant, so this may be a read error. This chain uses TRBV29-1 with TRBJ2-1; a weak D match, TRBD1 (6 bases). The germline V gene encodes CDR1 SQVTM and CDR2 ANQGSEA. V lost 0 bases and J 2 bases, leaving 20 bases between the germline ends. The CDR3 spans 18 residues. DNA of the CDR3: TGCAGCGTTGAAGATGGGGGCTTTAACGGGAATACCTACAATGAGCAGTTCTTC. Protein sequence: CSVEDGGFNGNTYNEQFF.

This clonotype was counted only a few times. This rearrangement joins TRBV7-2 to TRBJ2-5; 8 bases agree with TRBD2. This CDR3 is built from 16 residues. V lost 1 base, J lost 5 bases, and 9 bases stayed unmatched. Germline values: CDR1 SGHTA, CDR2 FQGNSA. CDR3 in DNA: TGTGCCAGCAGCTTAGGACCAGCGGGAGTTGGTGAGACCCAGTACTTC. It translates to CASSLGPAGVGETQYF.

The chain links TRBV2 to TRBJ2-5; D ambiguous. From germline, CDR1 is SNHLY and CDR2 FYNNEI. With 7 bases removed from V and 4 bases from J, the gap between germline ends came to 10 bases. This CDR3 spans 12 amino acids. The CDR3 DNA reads TGTGCCAGCACTCGAAACGTAGAGACCCAGTACTTC. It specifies CASTRNVETQYF. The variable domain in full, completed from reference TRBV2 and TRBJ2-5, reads EPEVTQTPSHQVTQMGQEVILRCVPISNHLYFYWYRQILGQKVEFLVSFYNNEISEKSEIFDDQFSVERPDGSNFTLKIRSTKLEDSAMYFCASTRNVETQYFGPGTRLLVL.

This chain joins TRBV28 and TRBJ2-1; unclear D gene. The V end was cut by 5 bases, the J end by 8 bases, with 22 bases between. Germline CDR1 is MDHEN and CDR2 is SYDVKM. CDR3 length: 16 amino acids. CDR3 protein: CASSPPDRLTVDEQFF. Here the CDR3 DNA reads TGTGCCAGCAGTCCCCCGGACCGATTAACGGTCGATGAGCAGTTCTTC. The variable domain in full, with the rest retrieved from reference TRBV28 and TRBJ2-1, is DVKVTQSSRYLVKRTGEKVFLECVQDMDHENMFWYRQDPGLGLRLIYFSYDVKMKEKGDIPEGYSVSREKKERFSLILESASTNQTSMYLCASSPPDRLTVDEQFFGPGTRLTVL.

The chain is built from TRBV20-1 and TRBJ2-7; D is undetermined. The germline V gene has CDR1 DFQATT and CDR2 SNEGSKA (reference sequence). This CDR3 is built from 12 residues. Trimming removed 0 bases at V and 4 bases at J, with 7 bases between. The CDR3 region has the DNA TGCAGTGCTAGAGAAGGCGAGTACGAGCAGTACTTC. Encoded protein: CSAREGEYEQYF.

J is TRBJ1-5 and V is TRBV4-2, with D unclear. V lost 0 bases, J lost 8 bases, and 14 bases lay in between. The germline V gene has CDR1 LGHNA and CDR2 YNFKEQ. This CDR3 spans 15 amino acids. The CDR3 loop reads CASSQERASQEPQHF. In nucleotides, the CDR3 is TGTGCCAGCAGCCAAGAGCGGGCGAGCCAGGAGCCCCAGCATTTT.

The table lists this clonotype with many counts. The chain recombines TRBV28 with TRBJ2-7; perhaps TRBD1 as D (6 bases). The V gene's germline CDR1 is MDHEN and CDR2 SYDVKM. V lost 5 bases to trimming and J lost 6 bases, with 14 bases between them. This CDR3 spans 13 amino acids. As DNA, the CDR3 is TGTGCCAGCAGTCCCGACAGGACATCCGAGCAGTACTTC. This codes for CASSPDRTSEQYF.